This is a list of T cell receptor beta chains from one sample in a study of persistence of HIV-infected CD4 T cells. The assay was immunoSEQ multiplex PCR, and TCRdb's table has in-frame clones only and misses some. This sample carries fewer than 50,000 clones, 90% to 95% of them seen once, and the ten largest clones take approximately 1.8%. These TCRs are of unknown antigen specificity. The sample in question was CD4+ T cells sorted from PBMCs after 18-hour stimulation, obtained from a patient who received antiretroviral therapy. These receptor sequences come from an adult man with HIV who was CMV-seropositive. CDR3s include the opening cysteine and the closing phenylalanine or tryptophan. Fields, in order: V gene, clone size, J gene, D gene, CDR3 protein, CDR3 DNA. D genes are given only for firm matches. A clone size is listed for some rows: how often the clone was seen (once, few, many), or a class if it is expanded.

TRBV19	.	TRBJ1-2	.	CASSNRDTHYGYTF	TGTGCCAGTAGCAACCGGGACACTCACTATGGCTACACCTTC
TRBV27	few	TRBJ1-1	.	CASSEPAGRTEAFF	TGTGCCAGCAGTGAACCGGCCGGGCGCACTGAAGCTTTCTTT
TRBV5-1	.	TRBJ1-4	.	CASSLGGSNEKLFF	TGCGCCAGCAGCTTGGGGGGTTCTAATGAAAAACTGTTTTTT
TRBV10-3	.	TRBJ2-7	TRBD2	CAISGSGDSYEQYF	TGTGCCATCAGCGGTAGCGGGGACTCCTACGAGCAGTACTTC
TRBV5-1	.	TRBJ2-5	TRBD2	CASSPGTAGTSGGETQYF	TGCGCCAGCAGCCCAGGGACAGCAGGGACTAGCGGGGGAGAGACCCAGTACTTC
TRBV12-1	.	TRBJ2-1	.	CASSFLYEESGQGAEQFF	TGTGCCAGCAGCTTTTTGTATGAGGAGTCGGGACAGGGGGCTGAGCAGTTCTTC
TRBV5-1	.	TRBJ2-2	.	CASSLETGITGELFF	TGCGCCAGCAGCCTTGAGACAGGAATCACCGGGGAGCTGTTTTTT
TRBV19	.	TRBJ2-7	TRBD1	CASSSDRAKQYF	TGTGCCAGTAGTTCGGACAGGGCCAAGCAGTACTTC
TRBV19	.	TRBJ2-3	.	CASSMGGAGTQYF	TGTGCCAGTAGTATGGGCGGGGCAGGAACGCAGTATTTT
TRBV5-1	.	TRBJ1-3	.	CASSLGRNSGNTIYF	TGCGCCAGCAGCTTGGGCCGGAACTCTGGAAACACCATATATTTT
TRBV10-2	.	TRBJ2-5	TRBD2	CASGVGGVLQETQYF	TGCGCCAGCGGAGTCGGGGGGGTCCTCCAAGAGACCCAGTACTTC
TRBV2	.	TRBJ2-1	.	CASSDVSSSYNEQFF	TGTGCCAGCAGTGACGTGAGCAGCTCCTACAATGAGCAGTTCTTC
TRBV2	once	TRBJ2-2	TRBD1	CASSERGQGPNTGELFF	TGTGCCAGCAGTGAAAGGGGACAGGGACCGAACACCGGGGAGCTGTTTTTT
TRBV18	once	TRBJ1-5	.	CASSRGGLQGQPQHF	TGTGCCAGCTCACGGGGAGGGCTCCAAGGTCAGCCCCAGCATTTT
TRBV2	.	TRBJ1-5	TRBD1	CASSEWDRGRPQHF	TGTGCCAGCAGTGAATGGGACAGGGGGCGGCCCCAGCATTTT
TRBV6-5	.	TRBJ2-7	TRBD2	CASSSQSSGLGEQYF	TGTGCCAGCAGTTCCCAATCTAGCGGGTTAGGCGAGCAGTACTTC
TRBV2	.	TRBJ2-7	.	CASSESPSELTYEQYF	TGTGCCAGCAGTGAAAGCCCCTCCGAGTTAACCTACGAGCAGTACTTC
TRBV16	.	TRBJ1-2	.	CASSQFDSYGYTF	TGTGCCAGCAGCCAATTCGACAGCTATGGCTACACCTTC
TRBV12-5	.	TRBJ1-2	.	CASGLVGGRGDYGYTF	TGTGCTAGTGGTTTGGTAGGCGGGCGGGGGGACTATGGCTACACCTTC
TRBV5-1	.	TRBJ2-3	.	CASSPTGGTDTQYF	TGCGCCAGCAGCCCGACCGGGGGTACAGATACGCAGTATTTT
TRBV5-4	.	TRBJ2-7	.	CASSLALQDGSEQYF	TGTGCCAGCAGCTTGGCCTTGCAGGACGGGTCCGAGCAGTACTTC
TRBV19	.	TRBJ2-3	TRBD2	CASSNWGLAGGTDTQYF	TGTGCCAGTAGTAATTGGGGGCTAGCGGGGGGCACAGATACGCAGTATTTT
TRBV30	.	TRBJ1-1	.	CACSTGGFRNTEAFF	TGTGCCTGTTCAACTGGGGGGTTCCGGAACACTGAAGCTTTCTTT
TRBV6-4	.	TRBJ1-5	.	CASRKGGVGQPQHF	TGTGCCAGCAGGAAGGGGGGTGTAGGGCAGCCCCAGCATTTT
TRBV18	once	TRBJ2-3	.	CASSPEGPDTQYF	TGTGCCAGCTCACCAGAGGGGCCTGATACGCAGTATTTT
TRBV28	.	TRBJ2-1	.	CASLGGVSSYNEQFF	TGTGCCAGCTTAGGAGGGGTAAGCTCCTACAATGAGCAGTTCTTC
TRBV28	.	TRBJ2-7	.	CASRITGIGSYEQYF	TGTGCCAGCAGGATCACAGGGATCGGTTCCTACGAGCAGTACTTC
TRBV6-5	.	TRBJ2-7	.	CASTLTVNSYEQYF	TGTGCCAGCACCCTGACAGTGAACTCCTACGAGCAGTACTTC
TRBV10-3	once	TRBJ2-1	.	CAISWHGDHNEQFF	TGTGCCATCAGTTGGCACGGGGACCACAATGAGCAGTTCTTC
TRBV27	.	TRBJ2-7	.	CASSLGYSYEQYF	TGTGCCAGCAGTCTAGGATACTCCTACGAGCAGTACTTC
TRBV6-4	.	TRBJ1-1	.	CASSVDRNTEAFF	TGTGCCAGCAGTGTGGACAGGAACACTGAAGCTTTCTTT
TRBV2	.	TRBJ1-1	.	CARNTEAFF	TGTGCCAGGAACACTGAAGCTTTCTTT
TRBV10-1	.	TRBJ2-3	.	CASSEKWGSTDTQYF	TGCGCCAGCAGTGAGAAGTGGGGTAGCACAGATACGCAGTATTTT
TRBV28	.	TRBJ1-2	.	CASRGQGHGYTF	TGTGCCAGCAGGGGACAAGGGCATGGCTACACCTTC
TRBV7-2	.	TRBJ1-2	TRBD1	CASSPLRGPTGYTF	TGTGCCAGCAGCCCTTTGAGGGGGCCGACGGGCTACACCTTC
TRBV7-9	.	TRBJ2-1	.	CASSATANGEQFF	TGTGCCAGCAGCGCGACTGCTAACGGTGAGCAGTTCTTC
TRBV7-9	.	TRBJ1-1	.	CASSLGGLVTEAFF	TGTGCCAGCAGCTTAGGGGGCCTAGTTACTGAAGCTTTCTTT
TRBV6-2/TRBV6-3	.	TRBJ2-1	TRBD1	CASSYPQGAYLNEQFF	TGTGCCAGCAGTTACCCACAGGGGGCCTACCTCAATGAGCAGTTCTTC
TRBV25-1	.	TRBJ2-7	TRBD2	CASSESGGGENEQYF	TGTGCCAGCAGTGAATCGGGCGGGGGGGAAAACGAGCAGTACTTC
TRBV5-6	.	TRBJ2-5	.	CASSPGQKIETQYF	TGTGCCAGCAGCCCAGGACAGAAGATAGAGACCCAGTACTTC
TRBV20-1	.	TRBJ1-1	TRBD1	CSASPGGRAFF	TGCAGTGCTAGCCCAGGGGGTAGAGCTTTCTTT
TRBV4-1	few	TRBJ2-1	.	CASSQGRTPSYNEQFF	TGCGCCAGCAGCCAAGGGAGAACCCCCTCCTACAATGAGCAGTTCTTC
TRBV30	.	TRBJ1-1	.	CAWRKGEMNTEAFF	TGTGCCTGGAGAAAGGGGGAGATGAACACTGAAGCTTTCTTT
TRBV5-8	.	TRBJ2-2	TRBD1	CASRKTGGVSGELFF	TGTGCCAGCAGAAAGACAGGGGGCGTATCCGGGGAGCTGTTTTTT
TRBV7-8	.	TRBJ1-2	.	CASTQAWQETYGYTF	TGTGCCAGCACCCAAGCCTGGCAGGAGACATATGGCTACACCTTC
TRBV6-6	once	TRBJ1-1	TRBD1	CASSYLAQGASKTFF	TGTGCCAGCAGTTACCTCGCCCAGGGGGCCTCGAAAACTTTCTTT
TRBV12-5	once	TRBJ2-5	.	CASGSGSQETQYF	TGTGCTAGTGGAAGCGGCTCGCAAGAGACCCAGTACTTC
TRBV28	.	TRBJ1-6	TRBD1	CASSLGWDRNSPLHF	TGTGCCAGCAGTTTAGGGTGGGACAGAAATTCACCCCTCCACTTT
TRBV28	.	TRBJ2-3	TRBD2	CASSPAGGDTQYF	TGTGCCAGCAGCCCAGCGGGGGGCGATACGCAGTATTTT
TRBV6-5	.	TRBJ1-3	TRBD1	CASSHQTGPGNTIYF	TGTGCCAGCAGTCATCAGACAGGGCCTGGAAACACCATATATTTT
TRBV5-1	.	TRBJ1-4	.	CASSSEMVATNEKLFF	TGCGCCAGCAGCTCAGAGATGGTTGCAACTAATGAAAAACTGTTTTTT
TRBV19	.	TRBJ2-6	.	CASSIHGSGANVLTF	TGTGCCAGTAGTATCCACGGCTCTGGGGCCAACGTCCTGACTTTC
TRBV3-1/TRBV3-2	.	TRBJ2-1	.	CASSQDLWSNTYNEQFF	TGTGCCAGCAGCCAAGATCTTTGGAGTAATACGTACAATGAGCAGTTCTTC
TRBV19	.	TRBJ2-3	.	CASSQGFADTQYF	TGTGCCAGTAGTCAGGGGTTCGCAGATACGCAGTATTTT
TRBV7-6	.	TRBJ2-2	.	CASSYGAANTGELFF	TGTGCCAGCAGCTACGGGGCCGCGAACACCGGGGAGCTGTTTTTT
TRBV7-2	.	TRBJ1-3	.	CASSLAGASSGNTIYF	TGTGCCAGCAGCTTAGCAGGGGCCAGCTCTGGAAACACCATATATTTT
TRBV24-1	.	TRBJ1-2	TRBD1	CATSDLGGFGYTF	TGTGCCACCAGTGATTTAGGGGGCTTTGGCTACACCTTC